This TCR beta chain emerged from a study of a mutant IDH1 vaccine in newly diagnosed glioma. As for the study in general: Patients were started on vaccination 4-6 weeks after radiotherapy alone, or with temozolomide cycles. Previous treatment comprised radiotherapy, temozolomide, or both, mostly both.

Whole-study findings and limits: Changes to the top peripheral T cell clonotypes appeared unrelated to pseudoprogression.

This clone was counted a single time. The antigen is not known. V gave up 0 bases and J gave up 0 bases, with 11 bases separating them. The germline gives CDR1 MGHRA, CDR2 YSYEKL. This CDR3 contains 16 residues. The time point is: week 47, end of study. Doses consisted of 300 ug of mutant IDH1 20-mer peptide each, paired with topical imiquimod. Each donor presented with a new WHO grade 3 or 4 astrocytoma that tested IDH1-mutant and showed ATRX loss. Assay used: immunoSEQ multiplex PCR; TCRdb lists only in-frame clones, some missing. The sample lists about 56,000 clones; about 79% were seen once. Source: PBMCs, taken from a glioma patient whose treatment included an IDH1 peptide vaccine. This clonotype originated in a man aged 50 to 60 with glioma. The chain has TRBV4-1 and TRBJ1-1; D gene uncertain. The CDR3 bases are TGCGCCAGCAGCCAAGATCCCCCAGACTTGAACACTGAAGCTTTCTTT. It is translated as CASSQDPPDLNTEAFF.